A selection of T cell receptor beta chains follows, all from one sample in a study of blood T cell repertoires in COVID-19. The method was immunoSEQ multiplex PCR; TCRdb's version includes in-frame clones alone and lacks a portion of them. The data contain some 350,000 clones, almost 90% of them singletons. Input material: peripheral blood. All receptors derive from a woman in her 70s with COVID-19, enrolled during active disease. The CDR3 runs from the conserved cysteine through the conserved F or W. Each record gives: J gene, V gene, clone size, D gene, CDR3 protein, CDR3 DNA. D genes are given only for firm matches. Clone size is stated in some rows and not others, as once, few, many or a class when expanded.

TRBJ1-2,TRBV18,NA,NA,CASSPPEGLNYGYTF,TGTGCCAGCTCACCACCTGAGGGTTTGAACTATGGCTACACCTTC
TRBJ2-1,TRBV3-1/TRBV3-2,NA,TRBD2,CASSHARGSYNEQFF,TGTGCCAGCAGCCACGCGCGGGGGTCGTACAATGAGCAGTTCTTC
TRBJ1-1,TRBV19,NA,NA,CASSIPAGMNTEAFF,TGTGCCAGTAGTATACCCGCAGGGATGAACACTGAAGCTTTCTTT
TRBJ2-3,TRBV7-9,NA,NA,CATARWDTQYF,TGTGCCACCGCACGGTGGGATACGCAGTATTTT
TRBJ1-5,TRBV19,NA,NA,CAAGIYSNQPQHF,TGTGCTGCGGGGATCTATAGCAATCAGCCCCAGCATTTT
TRBJ2-3,TRBV7-2,NA,TRBD2,CASSPPRYSGGANTQYF,TGTGCCAGCAGTCCTCCCCGGTATAGCGGGGGGGCCAATACGCAGTATTTT
TRBJ1-2,TRBV29-1,NA,TRBD1,CSVDPGTGVGYTF,TGCAGCGTTGATCCCGGGACAGGGGTCGGCTACACCTTC
TRBJ1-1,TRBV9,once,NA,CASTSDTEAFF,TGTGCCAGCACCTCGGACACTGAAGCTTTCTTT
TRBJ2-7,TRBV30,NA,NA,CAWSVNRNYEQYF,TGTGCCTGGAGTGTAAACAGAAACTACGAGCAGTACTTC
TRBJ2-7,TRBV27,NA,NA,CASSQGGEQYF,TGTGCCAGCAGTCAGGGGGGCGAGCAGTACTTC
TRBJ1-2,TRBV7-6,NA,TRBD1,CASSSDDRGWSWAGNYGYTF,TGTGCCAGCAGCTCCGATGACAGGGGTTGGTCATGGGCCGGAAACTATGGCTACACCTTC
TRBJ2-7,TRBV6-2/TRBV6-3,once,NA,CASTPIRGIYEQYF,TGTGCCAGCACCCCCATCAGGGGCATATACGAGCAGTACTTC
TRBJ1-2,TRBV30,NA,TRBD1,CAWSRGPTYGYTF,TGTGCCTGGAGCAGGGGGCCTACTTATGGCTACACCTTC
TRBJ1-5,TRBV29-1,NA,NA,CSAGQLNQPQHF,TGCAGCGCTGGACAGCTAAATCAGCCCCAGCATTTT
TRBJ2-7,TRBV12-3/TRBV12-4,NA,NA,CASSFDRPYEQYF,TGTGCCAGCAGCTTCGACAGGCCCTACGAGCAGTACTTC
TRBJ2-1,TRBV10-1,few,NA,CASSERKSSYNEQFF,TGCGCCAGCAGTGAACGCAAGAGCTCCTACAATGAGCAGTTCTTC
TRBJ1-5,TRBV18,NA,TRBD1,CASSPEGQGNQPQHF,TGTGCCAGCTCCCCAGAGGGACAGGGGAATCAGCCCCAGCATTTT
TRBJ1-2,TRBV28,NA,NA,CASSPRNRGYGYTF,TGTGCCAGCAGCCCGAGGAACCGGGGCTATGGCTACACCTTC
TRBJ2-1,TRBV7-9,NA,TRBD2,CASSTTGLQNQYNEQFF,TGTGCCAGCAGCACAACGGGACTACAAAATCAATACAATGAGCAGTTCTTC
TRBJ1-2,TRBV5-4,NA,NA,CASSLGQSSYTF,TGTGCCAGCAGCTTGGGACAGAGTTCCTACACCTTC
TRBJ1-2,TRBV4-1,NA,NA,CASSQGLSNYGYTF,TGCGCCAGCAGCCAAGGGCTCTCTAACTATGGCTACACCTTC
TRBJ2-1,TRBV5-1,once,TRBD1,CASSFTTWTGFYNEQFF,TGCGCCAGCAGCTTTACAACCTGGACAGGGTTCTACAATGAGCAGTTCTTC
TRBJ1-5,TRBV30,NA,NA,CAWSAGFNQPQHF,TGTGCCTGGAGTGCAGGGTTCAATCAGCCCCAGCATTTT
TRBJ2-7,TRBV18,NA,NA,CASSPKRGTYEQYF,TGTGCCAGCTCACCAAAAAGAGGTACCTACGAGCAGTACTTC
TRBJ2-5,TRBV11-2,NA,TRBD1,CASSSYPGGQETQYF,TGTGCCAGCAGCTCCTACCCAGGGGGCCAAGAGACCCAGTACTTC
TRBJ1-6,TRBV9,few,TRBD1,CASSAGSQGNNSPLHF,TGTGCCAGCAGCGCTGGTTCACAGGGGAATAATTCACCCCTCCACTTT